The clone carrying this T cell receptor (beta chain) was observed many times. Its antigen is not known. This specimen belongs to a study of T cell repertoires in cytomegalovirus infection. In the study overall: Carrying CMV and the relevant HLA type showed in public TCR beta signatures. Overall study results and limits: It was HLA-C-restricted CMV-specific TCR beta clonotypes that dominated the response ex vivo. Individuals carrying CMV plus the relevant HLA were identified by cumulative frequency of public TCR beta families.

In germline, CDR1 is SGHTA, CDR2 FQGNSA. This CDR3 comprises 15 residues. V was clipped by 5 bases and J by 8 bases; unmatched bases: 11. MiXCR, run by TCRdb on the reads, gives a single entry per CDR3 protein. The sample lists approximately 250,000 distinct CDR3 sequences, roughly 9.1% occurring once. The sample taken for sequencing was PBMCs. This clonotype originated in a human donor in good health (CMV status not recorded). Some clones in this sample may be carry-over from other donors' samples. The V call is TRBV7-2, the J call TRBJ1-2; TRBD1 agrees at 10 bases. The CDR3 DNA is TGTGCCAGCAGCCAAACCGGGACAGGGGTTGGCGGCTACACCTTC. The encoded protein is CASSQTGTGVGGYTF.